These 24 T cell receptor beta chains were sequenced from one sample in a study of cytomegalovirus exposure and HLA in healthy donors. Primers included in the PCR were 60 Vbeta and 13 Jbeta primers. TCRdb keeps only in-frame clones here, not all; method: immunoSEQ multiplex PCR. The data contain about 92,000 clones, roughly 80% of them singletons. Sequenced: PBMCs. The source is a girl aged 2 to 9 in good health and CMV-seropositive.

This sequence joins TRBV9 and TRBJ1-2; 7 bases line up with TRBD1. The CDR3 is 14 residues long. Unmatched junction bases numbered 4, after V lost 0 bases and J lost 5 bases. Germline CDR1 and CDR2: SGDLS and YYNGEE. The CDR3 region is CASSVEGTDYGYTF. The CDR3 DNA sequence: TGTGCCAGCAGCGTAGAAGGGACAGATTATGGCTACACCTTC.

The chain combines TRBV5-6 with TRBJ2-7, with D tentatively TRBD1 (5 bases). The germline V and J ends were trimmed by 2 bases and 3 bases, with 12 bases remaining between them. CDR1 is SGHDT and CDR2 is YYEEEE in the germline V gene. The CDR3 loop spans 14 amino acids. CDR3 DNA sequence: TGTGCCAGCAGCTTTGGTCAGGGCTTCTACGAGCAGTACTTC. It specifies CASSFGQGFYEQYF.

This sequence joins TRBV2 and TRBJ1-4; TRBD1 matches 7 bases. The CDR3 spans 13 residues. Germline-derived CDR1 and CDR2 are SNHLY and FYNNEI. V shed 8 bases, J shed 9 bases, and the junction held 9 bases outside the gene matches. The CDR3 reads CASQTEGQQKLFF. The CDR3 DNA reads as TGTGCCAGCCAAACCGAGGGACAGCAAAAACTGTTTTTT.

The V call is TRBV27, the J call TRBJ1-2; the match to TRBD1 covers 8 bases. V lost 3 bases, J lost 5 bases, and 8 bases stayed unmatched. Germline V gene data show CDR1 as MNHEY and CDR2 as SMNVEV (reference sequence). This CDR3 is built from 15 residues. The CDR3 region is CASSFPGGGQYGYTF. The CDR3 DNA reads TGTGCCAGCAGTTTCCCAGGGGGCGGACAATATGGCTACACCTTC.

The rearrangement joins TRBV15 to TRBJ2-7; 7 nucleotides line up with TRBD1. The CDR3 has 15 residues. Trimming took 2 bases from V and 2 from J; bases not matched to a gene: 6. CDR1 is LNHNV, CDR2 YYDKDF, per germline (reference sequence). CDR3 bases: TGTGCCACCAGCAGACCGGGACAGTCTCCCTACGAGCAGTACTTC. Protein: CATSRPGQSPYEQYF.

V gene TRBV7-8 combines with J gene TRBJ2-5; D gene ambiguous. The CDR3 has 13 amino acids. V lost 0 bases and J lost 3, with 5 bases in between. Germline V gene data show CDR1 as SGHVS and CDR2 as FQNEAQ. CDR3 residues: CASSLASEETQYF. For the CDR3, the DNA is TGTGCCAGCAGCTTAGCGTCAGAAGAGACCCAGTACTTC.

The chain combines TRBV20-1 with TRBJ1-2; D not certain. The V end lost 3 bases, the J end lost 7 bases, and 9 bases lay between the germline ends. Germline loops: CDR1 DFQATT, CDR2 SNEGSKA (reference sequence). This CDR3 is built from 11 residues. The CDR3 nucleotides are TGCAGTGCTAGTCGGGTTACTGGCTACACCTTC. It yields the protein CSASRVTGYTF.

The rearrangement joins TRBV30 to TRBJ2-6; TRBD2 might be the D (5 bases). Germline CDR1 reads GTSNPN; CDR2 reads SVGIG (reference sequence). CDR3 length equals 15 residues. V was trimmed by 1 base and J by 4 bases, leaving 11 bases between them. The chain's CDR3 is CAWSARVTGANVLTF. CDR3 DNA: TGTGCCTGGAGTGCGAGGGTTACCGGGGCCAACGTCCTGACTTTC.

This rearrangement joins TRBV7-9 to TRBJ2-2, with 11 nucleotides matching TRBD2. This CDR3 region has 15 residues. Per the germline V gene, CDR1 is SEHNR and CDR2 is FQNEAQ (reference sequence). Unmatched junction bases numbered 2, after V lost 6 bases and J lost 2 bases. The DNA for the CDR3 is TGTGCCAGCAGACTAGCGGGGGTCAACACCGGGGAGCTGTTTTTT. Translating gives CASRLAGVNTGELFF.

This clone has a single count. The chain employs TRBV2 and TRBJ1-1; possibly TRBD1 for D (5 bases). The ends were cut back, 7 bases at V and 3 bases at J, with 18 bases in the middle. The germline gives CDR1 SNHLY, CDR2 FYNNEI. The CDR3 spans 15 residues. In DNA form, the CDR3 reads TGTGCCAGCACCGAACCCGGGGGAGGGGACACTGAAGCTTTCTTT. This sequence encodes CASTEPGGGDTEAFF. Full variable domain (rest looked up from reference TRBV2 and TRBJ1-1): EPEVTQTPSHQVTQMGQEVILRCVPISNHLYFYWYRQILGQKVEFLVSFYNNEISEKSEIFDDQFSVERPDGSNFTLKIRSTKLEDSAMYFCASTEPGGGDTEAFFGQGTRLTVV.

The V gene is TRBV9, the J gene TRBJ1-4; the D is unclear. This CDR3 has 14 residues. The germline V and J ends were trimmed by 0 bases and 11 bases, with 14 bases remaining between them. Per the germline V gene, CDR1 is SGDLS and CDR2 is YYNGEE. CDR3 amino acids: CASSVVEGSGKLFF. The CDR3 DNA follows: TGTGCCAGCAGCGTAGTTGAGGGTTCGGGGAAACTGTTTTTT.

The CDR3 coding sequence is TGTGCCACCAGAAGCGGACTAGCCTACAACTCCTACGAGCAGTACTTC. It codes for CATRSGLAYNSYEQYF. The chain has TRBV27 and TRBJ2-7; 8 nucleotides match TRBD2. Germline V gene data show CDR1 as MNHEY and CDR2 as SMNVEV (reference sequence). With V trimmed by 10 bases and J by 0 bases, 14 bases remained unmatched. This CDR3 region has 16 residues.

The V and J genes are TRBV7-9 and TRBJ2-7, with a possible D match to TRBD2 (6 bases). CDR1 and CDR2 from the germline V gene are SEHNR and FQNEAQ (reference sequence). Deletions cut 1 base from V and 0 bases from J, with 13 bases between. This CDR3 has 16 amino acids. The CDR3 region has the DNA TGTGCCAGCAGCTTAGGGGGGGACTTATACTCCTACGAGCAGTACTTC. It is translated as CASSLGGDLYSYEQYF.

This chain links TRBV7-9 with TRBJ2-7; 8 nucleotides match TRBD1. The CDR3 has 15 residues. V gave up 5 bases and J gave up 6 bases; unmatched junction bases: 12. Germline lookup yields CDR1 SEHNR and CDR2 FQNEAQ (reference sequence). The DNA for the CDR3 is TGTGCCAGCAGCCCTCTTACCGACAGGGGCCGCGAGCAGTACTTC. This sequence encodes CASSPLTDRGREQYF.

The chain recombines TRBV29-1 with TRBJ2-7, with TRBD2 as a possible D gene (5 bases). Trimming shortened V by 7 bases and J by 4 bases, and 14 bases separated the two germline ends. The germline gives CDR1 SQVTM, CDR2 ANQGSEA. This CDR3 has 12 residues. CDR3 region: CSARRSTYEQYF. The CDR3 DNA follows: TGCAGCGCCCGGAGGTCGACGTACGAGCAGTACTTC.

CDR3 amino acids: CAITGGLGTEAFF. CDR3 nucleotides: TGTGCCATCACAGGGGGCTTGGGCACTGAAGCTTTCTTT. V usage is TRBV6-6 and J usage is TRBJ1-1, with TRBD1 matching over 9 bases. The CDR3 consists of 13 residues. With 10 bases clipped from V and 4 bases from J, the junction kept 7 bases outside the gene matches. Germline V gene lookup returns CDR1 MNHNY and CDR2 SVGAGI (reference sequence).

The chain carries TRBV28 and TRBJ2-7, with 9 bases identical to TRBD1. Trimming cost V 3 bases and J 5 bases; bases outside gene matches: 20. CDR3 length: 19 amino acids. CDR1 and CDR2 (germline): MDHEN, SYDVKM. The CDR3 region has the DNA TGTGCCAGCAGTTTTGATGCAATCTTCACAGGGGGCGGGTTTGACGAGCAGTACTTC. Encoded protein: CASSFDAIFTGGGFDEQYF.

J is TRBJ1-5 and V is TRBV28, with D unclear. This CDR3 contains 15 residues. Trimming pared 6 bases from V and 1 base from J, leaving 13 bases between. Germline lookup yields CDR1 MDHEN and CDR2 SYDVKM. DNA for the CDR3: TGTGCCAGCAGACTGTCATCGGGGAGCAATCAGCCCCAGCATTTT. Its translation is CASRLSSGSNQPQHF.

This clone was found a few times. The genes are TRBV7-6 and TRBJ2-1, with 7 positions matching TRBD2. Trimming cost V 1 base and J 5 bases; bases outside gene matches: 2. Germline V gene lookup returns CDR1 SGHVS and CDR2 FNYEAQ. This CDR3 is built from 14 residues. The DNA for the CDR3 is TGTGCCAGCAGCTTAGTGGGGGGGAACAATGAGCAGTTCTTC. Its protein is CASSLVGGNNEQFF.

The chain is built from TRBV30 and TRBJ2-1, with 9 bases fitting TRBD1. CDR3 length: 14 amino acids. V trimming: 2 bases; J trimming: 7 bases; junction bases outside the gene matches: 6. Germline CDR1 and CDR2: GTSNPN and SVGIG (reference sequence). The CDR3 here is CAWSFLGQGNEQFF. The CDR3 DNA sequence: TGTGCCTGGAGTTTCCTGGGACAGGGAAATGAGCAGTTCTTC.

The gene calls are TRBV27 and TRBJ2-7; 7 nucleotides match TRBD2. This CDR3 region has 15 residues. J was trimmed by 0 bases and V by 4 bases; bases with no gene match: 6. From germline, CDR1 is MNHEY and CDR2 SMNVEV (reference sequence). CDR3 loop: CASSSPGGSSYEQYF. In nucleotides, the CDR3 is TGTGCCAGCAGTTCCCCCGGGGGGAGCTCCTACGAGCAGTACTTC.

The chain is built from TRBV10-1 and TRBJ2-1; a possible D gene is TRBD2 (6 bases). Between the trimmed V and J ends, which lost 3 bases and 13 bases, there was a span of 19 bases. This CDR3 has 14 residues. Per germline, CDR1 WNHNN and CDR2 SYGVQD (reference sequence). The CDR3 here is CASSEIGTRVPQFF. The DNA for the CDR3 is TGCGCCAGCAGTGAAATCGGGACTCGGGTTCCTCAGTTCTTC.

This chain connects TRBV6-5 to TRBJ1-2; 7 bases are a match to TRBD1. This CDR3 region has 13 residues. Germline assignment: CDR1 MNHEY and CDR2 SVGAGI. Trimming removed 6 bases from V and 8 bases from J; junction bases left unmatched: 9. This CDR3 reads CASSRDGQDGYTF. The CDR3 DNA sequence: TGTGCCAGCAGCCGGGACGGACAGGACGGCTACACCTTC.

The rearrangement links TRBV19 to TRBJ1-1, with TRBD1 matching 9 bases. Trimming removed 8 bases from V and 2 bases from J; junction bases left unmatched: 3. Per the germline V gene, CDR1 is LNHDA and CDR2 is SQIVND (reference sequence). The CDR3 spans 13 residues. In DNA, the CDR3 is TGTGCCAGTCAGGGACAGGGTAACACTGAAGCTTTCTTT. This gives the protein CASQGQGNTEAFF.